What follows is one T cell receptor (beta chain) and its context. No antigen is known for it. This record comes from a study of cytomegalovirus exposure and HLA in healthy donors. Study summary: Of the donors genotyped, some 400 in all, 75% to 85% fell in the Caucasian-associated ancestry cluster. Notes on the study in general: The study recorded 160 or so TCR beta chains that were cytomegalovirus-associated.

Primers for the PCR totalled 60 Vbeta and 13 Jbeta. Using immunoSEQ multiplex PCR, the repertoire was profiled, and TCRdb retains in-frame clones only, with some absent. The table for this sample gives over 60,000 clones. Trimming shortened V by 3 bases and J by 8 bases, and 7 bases separated the two germline ends. CDR3 size: 11 residues. Germline assignment: CDR1 LNHDA and CDR2 SQIVND (reference sequence). The chain uses TRBV19 and TRBJ1-2, with a tentative D call TRBD1 (5 bases). The source is a female donor in good health and CMV-seropositive. The sequenced sample was PBMCs. For the CDR3, the DNA is TGTGCCAGTAGTATCGGGGGAGGCTACACCTTC. This sequence encodes CASSIGGGYTF.